The next 29 T cell receptor beta chains were all read from a single sample in a study of T cells in Graves' hyperthyroidism and ophthalmopathy (dated by TCRdb to between 2018 and 2021). Library preparation used multiplex PCR. Reads for this sample came from an Illumina HiSeq 2000. The TCR beta CDR3 regions were amplified from RNA transcripts. The TCR CDR3 was subjected to a first round of RT-PCR using the HTBI primer set and the Qiagen OneStep RT-PCR kit. Clones were called with MiXCR by TCRdb after fastp trimmed the public reads at Q25, and only in-frame beta chains were retained. Rows with one shared CDR3 protein collapse into an entry with the most common genes and DNA. The sample table records 640,000 or so distinct CDR3 sequences; approximately 15% of these occur just once. The ten largest account for around 4.5% of the sample. Material: blood. These receptors came from a woman in her forties with Graves' ophthalmopathy.

This clonotype turned up a few times. V is TRBV29-1 and J is TRBJ2-5; 8 bases agree with TRBD1. The trim removed 4 bases at V and 4 bases at J, leaving 5 bases unmatched. The CDR3 is 13 amino acids. Germline CDR1 SQVTM, CDR2 ANQGSEA. The CDR3 DNA follows: TGCAGCGTTGGGGGACAGGTTCGAGAGACCCAGTACTTC. It specifies CSVGGQVRETQYF.

This clonotype showed up many times. V is TRBV28 and J is TRBJ1-2; D not certain. Trimming pared 2 bases from V and 8 bases from J, leaving 9 bases between. Germline-derived CDR1 and CDR2 are MDHEN and SYDVKM. The CDR3 consists of 12 residues. The DNA for the CDR3 is TGTGCCAGCAGTTTAAAGGTGGGCGGCTACACCTTC. Amino acids: CASSLKVGGYTF.

The chain is built from TRBV9 and TRBJ1-1, with a tentative D call TRBD1 (6 bases). In germline, CDR1 is SGDLS, CDR2 YYNGEE. This CDR3 has 16 residues. V was pared by 3 bases and J by 0 bases, with 15 bases between. The CDR3 sequence is CASSEGVRVMNTEAFF. CDR3 nucleotides: TGTGCCAGCAGCGAGGGGGTGAGGGTGATGAACACTGAAGCTTTCTTT.

This clonotype has ten or more counts. The rearrangement uses TRBV12-3 or TRBV12-4 and TRBJ2-5, with 7 bases lining up with TRBD1. V dropped 6 bases and J dropped 3; count of bases not matched to a gene: 13. The CDR3 runs 16 residues. As DNA, the CDR3 is TGTGCCAGCAGCCACGGACAGGCTTCTTTAAAAGAGACCCAGTACTTC. It yields the protein CASSHGQASLKETQYF.

This clonotype was seen at least ten times. This chain links TRBV6-5 with TRBJ2-5, with 8 bases matching TRBD2. Per germline, CDR1 MNHEY and CDR2 SVGAGI. Trimming cost V 4 bases and J 2 bases; bases outside gene matches: 9. This CDR3 region has 16 residues. The CDR3 bases are TGTGCCAGCAGTTTGCCCTCACTAGCGGAACAAGAGACCCAGTACTTC. Encoded protein: CASSLPSLAEQETQYF.

As regards this clonotype: It may be a read error: a sequence one base away is much more abundant. The chain recombines TRBV30 with TRBJ1-1, with TRBD1 as a possible D gene (6 bases). Germline CDR1 and CDR2: GTSNPN and SVGIG (reference sequence). V lost 7 bases to trimming and J lost 11 bases, with 17 bases between them. The CDR3 runs to 11 residues. CDR3 sequence reads: CAYLSGQGAFF. The CDR3 coding sequence is TGTGCCTACCTGTCTGGGCAGGGGGCTTTCTTT.

This clonotype was counted many times. The V and J genes are TRBV7-2 and TRBJ2-7; D might be TRBD1 (6 bases). Trimming took off 5 bases at V and 3 bases at J, with 8 bases between the two ends. Germline V gene sequence: CDR1 SGHTA, CDR2 FQGNSA. The CDR3 is 12 residues long. The CDR3 region has the DNA TGTGCCAGCAGCGAGGGGGTCTACGAGCAGTACTTC. This codes for CASSEGVYEQYF.

This clonotype was counted ten times or more. The chain couples TRBV4-1 to TRBJ2-2, with TRBD1 matching over 8 bases. This CDR3 is 19 amino acids long. Looked up from germline, CDR1 is MGHRA and CDR2 is YSYEKL. J gave up 2 bases and V 5 bases, and 16 bases lay outside the gene matches. This CDR3 is CASSYKLRGQARNTGELFF. The CDR3 DNA follows: TGCGCCAGCAGCTACAAGCTCCGGGGACAGGCACGAAACACCGGGGAGCTGTTTTTT.

The rearrangement joins TRBV11-2 to TRBJ2-5; 14 bases are a match to TRBD2. Losses at the gene ends were 5 bases for V and 1 base for J; bases not matched to a gene: 9. The germline V gene encodes CDR1 SGHAT and CDR2 FQNNGV. The CDR3 covers 18 residues. The CDR3 DNA reads TGTGCCAGCAGCCCCGGACTAGCGGGAGGTCGAATCCAAGAGACCCAGTACTTC. Translation gives CASSPGLAGGRIQETQYF.

In its sample, this clonotype was seen many times. The rearrangement joins TRBV10-3 to TRBJ2-5, with 7 bases identical to TRBD2. This CDR3 region has 17 residues. V lost 3 bases to trimming and J lost 0 bases; unmatched junction nucleotides: 10. The germline gives CDR1 ENHRY, CDR2 SYGVKD. CDR3 residues: CAISERSGTLYQETQYF. The CDR3 coding sequence is TGTGCCATCAGTGAAAGGAGCGGGACCCTGTACCAAGAGACCCAGTACTTC.

At least ten counts were recorded for this clonotype. The chain is built from TRBV20-1 and TRBJ2-3; D gene unclear. V lost 1 base, J lost 1 base, and 9 bases lay in between. Germline V gene data show CDR1 as DFQATT and CDR2 as SNEGSKA (reference sequence). CDR3 length: 14 amino acids. For the CDR3, the DNA is TGCAGTGCTAGAGTCCCAGAAGGCACAGATACGCAGTATTTT. It translates to CSARVPEGTDTQYF.

This clonotype occurred a few times. The junction and the germline gene differ at one end; a read error may be behind it. The V call is TRBV15, the J call TRBJ2-7, with 8 bases matching TRBD1. There are 16 residues in the CDR3. In germline, CDR1 is LNHNV, CDR2 YYDKDF (reference sequence). CDR3 DNA sequence: TGTGCCACCAGCAGAGCTCCAGGACAGGGATCCTACGAGCAGGACTTC. Translating it yields CATSRAPGQGSYEQDF.

This sequence joins TRBV5-1 and TRBJ2-2, with D perhaps matching TRBD1 (5 bases). The V and J ends lost 6 bases and 0 bases respectively, with 12 bases between them. The germline CDR1 and CDR2 sequences are SGHRS and YFSETQ. CDR3 length: 15 residues. The CDR3 nucleotides are TGCGCCAGCACGCCGACAGCCCCGAACACCGGGGAGCTGTTTTTT. Protein sequence: CASTPTAPNTGELFF.

This chain uses TRBV6-1 with TRBJ2-7; 12 bases are shared with TRBD2. CDR1 is MNHNS, CDR2 SASEGT, per germline. The CDR3 sequence is 17 residues long. The V gene end was trimmed by 0 bases and the J gene end by 4 bases; junction bases not matched to a gene: 7. This chain's CDR3 is CASSEALGTSGRYEQYF. DNA for the CDR3: TGTGCCAGCAGTGAAGCGCTCGGTACTAGCGGGAGGTACGAGCAGTACTTC.

This clonotype was seen repeatedly, ten times or more. The V call is TRBV10-3, the J call TRBJ2-2, with TRBD2 as a possible D gene (7 bases). The CDR3 loop spans 15 amino acids. With 6 bases removed from V and 6 bases from J, the gap between germline ends came to 17 bases. Germline lookup yields CDR1 ENHRY and CDR2 SYGVKD. CDR3 in amino acids: CAISVGGGGSGELFF. The CDR3 DNA reads TGTGCCATCAGCGTCGGGGGAGGGGGTTCCGGGGAGCTGTTTTTT.

In its sample, this clonotype was seen a few times. A read error may explain this, as a much larger clone is one base away. The CDR3 does not close with the conserved phenylalanine or tryptophan, likely indicating a read error. This chain links TRBV2 with TRBJ2-2; 8 bases agree with TRBD2. CDR3 length equals 13 residues. CDR1 and CDR2 from the germline V gene are SNHLY and FYNNEI. J was trimmed by 6 bases and V by 8 bases; bases with no gene match: 5. The CDR3 reads CASRLASPGELFL. CDR3 bases: TGTGCCAGCCGACTAGCGTCCCCCGGGGAGCTGTTTCTT.

The chain recombines TRBV2 with TRBJ2-5; TRBD1 agrees at 9 bases. Germline CDR1 SNHLY, CDR2 FYNNEI. V trimming: 5 bases; J trimming: 4 bases; junction bases outside the gene matches: 8. The CDR3 runs 15 residues. The CDR3 loop is CASSPTGGRGETQYF. CDR3 nucleotide sequence: TGTGCCAGCAGTCCCACAGGGGGCCGTGGAGAGACCCAGTACTTC.

This clonotype was seen a few times. V and J are TRBV28 and TRBJ1-4; 10 positions match TRBD1. The CDR3 spans 17 residues. With V trimmed by 3 bases and J by 2 bases, 6 bases remained unmatched. CDR1 and CDR2 (germline): MDHEN, SYDVKM. The DNA of the CDR3 is TGTGCCAGCAGTTTCCGGACAGGGGGTTCGACTAATGAAAAACTGTTTTTT. Its translation is CASSFRTGGSTNEKLFF.

This clonotype was counted at least ten times. V usage is TRBV6-1 and J usage is TRBJ2-7; D is perhaps TRBD1 (6 bases). The CDR3 contains 14 residues. Germline V CDR1 and CDR2: MNHNS, SASEGT. Trimming left V 4 bases short and J 0 bases short, with 10 bases between. Here the CDR3 reads CASSGRQDSYEQYF. CDR3 in DNA: TGTGCCAGCAGTGGCCGACAGGACTCCTACGAGCAGTACTTC.

This clonotype was picked up many times. The V call is TRBV28, the J call TRBJ2-5; D unresolved. CDR1 MDHEN and CDR2 SYDVKM come from the germline V gene. Trimming shortened V by 3 bases and J by 7 bases, and 9 bases separated the two germline ends. This CDR3 contains 12 residues. The CDR3 sequence is CASSLSTGTQYF. The CDR3 DNA reads as TGTGCCAGCAGTTTGTCTACGGGGACCCAGTACTTC.

The gene calls are TRBV12-3 or TRBV12-4 and TRBJ1-2; no reliable D call. The CDR3 runs to 13 residues. V was cut by 9 bases and J by 1 base, with 12 bases left in between. The CDR3 DNA reads TGTGCCAGTGGAATGGAACTTAACTATGGCTACACCTTC. Its translation is CASGMELNYGYTF.

The chain carries TRBV12-3 or TRBV12-4 and TRBJ2-5; no firm D call. CDR3 length: 15 residues. V was shortened by 6 bases and J by 2 bases, with 16 bases between the two germline ends. The CDR3 spells CASSLDGRFQETQYF. The CDR3 DNA reads as TGTGCCAGCAGCTTGGACGGGCGCTTTCAAGAGACCCAGTACTTC.

The sample holds many counts of this clonotype. The chain uses TRBV10-2 and TRBJ2-2; D may be TRBD1 or TRBD2 (6 bases each). The germline V gene encodes CDR1 WSHSY and CDR2 SAAADI. V was cut by 4 bases and J by 2 bases, with 17 bases left in between. The CDR3 has 17 residues. The CDR3 bases are TGCGCCAGCAGTGTTTGGAGGGGGAGTACTAACACCGGGGAGCTGTTTTTT. As protein: CASSVWRGSTNTGELFF.

The table lists this clonotype with a few counts. The J gene is TRBJ2-4, the V gene TRBV19; 7 positions agree with TRBD1. Germline V gene sequence: CDR1 LNHDA, CDR2 SQIVND (reference sequence). This CDR3 is built from 13 residues. V was clipped by 5 bases and J by 4 bases; unmatched bases: 2. The CDR3 here is CASSPTGKNIQYF. CDR3 DNA: TGTGCCAGTAGTCCGACAGGGAAAAACATTCAGTACTTC.

This clonotype was picked up a small number of times. The J gene is TRBJ1-1, the V gene TRBV4-1; D is unclear. Germline CDR1 is MGHRA and CDR2 is YSYEKL. The CDR3 consists of 15 residues. V lost 7 bases and J lost 0, with 15 bases in between. The chain's CDR3 is CASIEREGLNTEAFF. CDR3 DNA: TGCGCCAGCATAGAACGGGAAGGTCTGAACACTGAAGCTTTCTTT.

This clonotype was recorded many times. The rearrangement uses TRBV12-3 or TRBV12-4 and TRBJ2-2; TRBD2 aligns across 9 bases. Trimming at V came to 5 bases and at J to 5 bases, leaving 12 bases not matched to a gene. This CDR3 region has 17 residues. In DNA, the CDR3 is TGTGCCAGCAGTCCAAATAGCGGGAGAAGGAGGACCGGGGAGCTGTTTTTT. Its protein product is CASSPNSGRRRTGELFF.

This clonotype was found many times. The rearrangement uses TRBV28 and TRBJ2-7; the D gene is possibly TRBD2 (5 bases). The CDR3 is made up of 13 amino acids. Germline V gene lookup returns CDR1 MDHEN and CDR2 SYDVKM. Trimming shortened V by 7 bases and J by 4 bases, and 14 bases separated the two germline ends. The CDR3 protein is CASTFGVSYEQYF. CDR3 nucleotide sequence: TGTGCCAGCACTTTCGGGGTGTCATACGAGCAGTACTTC.

This clonotype showed up just a few times. The chain is built from TRBV7-9 and TRBJ1-2; D is uncertain. This CDR3 is 13 amino acids long. Looked up from germline, CDR1 is SEHNR and CDR2 is FQNEAQ (reference sequence). Between the trimmed V and J ends, which lost 1 base and 4 bases, there was a span of 7 bases. CDR3 nucleotide sequence: TGTGCCAGCAGCTTAGGACCCTTCTATGGCTACACCTTC. Its protein product is CASSLGPFYGYTF.

This clonotype was counted at least ten times. The chain joins TRBV6-1 to TRBJ2-7, with 8 bases matching TRBD2. Germline CDR1 and CDR2: MNHNS and SASEGT. The V segment lost 5 bases and the J segment 0 bases; nucleotides outside the gene matches: 3. This CDR3 spans 14 amino acids. The CDR3 nucleotides read TGTGCCAGCAGTCAAAGCGGGAGCTCCTACGAGCAGTACTTC. Encoded protein: CASSQSGSSYEQYF.